This T cell receptor (beta chain) came from a study of blood T cell repertoires in COVID-19 (dated by TCRdb to 2020 to 2022). About the study as a whole: Samples covering the acute and convalescent phases of COVID-19 were provided by collaborators in the United States, Italy and Spain. Sample metadata almost always included a de-identified subject ID, COVID-19 status, age in years and sex. Where HLA class I and class II types were available, the types were taken from metadata supplied by the sample provider, not from assay-based typing. Deeply sampled blood TCRbeta repertoires from subjects exposed to, actively infected with, or recovered from COVID-19 were included in the dataset. The material from the prospective study consisted of cDNA or gDNA derived from T cells, B-cell-depleted T cells, or PBMCs. A freely available public database, intended as a resource for researchers studying the immune response to SARS-CoV-2, is where the repertoires were released. Samples were obtained from the ongoing ImmuneRACE study (first 160 participants) and from over 1,000 subjects provided by 6 global collaborators.

Whole blood was collected in K2EDTA tubes by collaborating institutions according to the institutions' own protocols. For TCRbeta analysis, collaborator samples were shipped as frozen whole blood, as isolated PBMCs, or as DNA extracted from either sample type. V is trimmed back by 3 bases and J by 0 bases, and the junction contains 6 bases that no gene match accounts for. From cysteine to phenylalanine, the CDR3 is 17 amino acids long. The only DNA kept is the CDR3, 51 bases in frame from the first base. CDR1 and CDR2 (ENHRY, SYGVKD) derive from the germline V gene. In the case of this clone: The specificity of this receptor is unknown. No base qualities exist here, and no much larger clone lies one base off it.

TCRbeta CDR3 regions were amplified from genomic DNA using the immunoSEQ Assay, a bias-controlled multiplex PCR. The study's own analysis went as follows. Nucleated cell counts per sample were estimated from amplification of reference gene primers within the assay. Sequence reads were collapsed and filtered to measure the absolute abundance of every unique TCRbeta CDR3 rearrangement. For each sample, productive Simpson clonality was calculated as the square root of Simpson's diversity index across productive rearrangements. Imported from immuneACCESS, the table was reduced by TCRdb to in-frame sequences with V and J called. These copies leave out some clones; in studies compared against another copy, an unresolved V gene accounts for under half, and the cause of the remainder is not known. Clone size and the V and J calls come from that table; the DNA yielded D and trimming. The sample has under 100,000 clones on record, around 83% of them singletons. The ten largest clones add up to about a sixth of the sample.

Broad study findings and their caveats: The quantity of clinical and demographic metadata differed by source and by participant and was supplied without curation.

This TCR was recovered from a woman aged 55-69 years with acute or convalescent COVID-19. The chain is assembled from TRBV10-3 and TRBJ1-2, and TRBD1 aligns with 11 junction nucleotides. The material sequenced was peripheral blood. The nucleotide sequence reads TGTGCCATCAGTGACGCCCCGGGACAGGGGGCTAACTATGGCTACACCTTC. Translated, it gives CAISDAPGQGANYGYTF.